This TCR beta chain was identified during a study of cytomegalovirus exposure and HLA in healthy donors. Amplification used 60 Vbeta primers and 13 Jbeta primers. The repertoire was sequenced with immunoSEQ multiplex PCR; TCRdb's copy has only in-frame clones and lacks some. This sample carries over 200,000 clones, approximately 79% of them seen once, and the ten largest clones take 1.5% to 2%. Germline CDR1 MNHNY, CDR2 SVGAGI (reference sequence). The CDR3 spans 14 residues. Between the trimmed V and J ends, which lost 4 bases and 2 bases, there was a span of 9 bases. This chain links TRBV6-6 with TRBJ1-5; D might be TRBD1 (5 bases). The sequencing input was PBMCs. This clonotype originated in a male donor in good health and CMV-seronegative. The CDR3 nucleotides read TGTGCCAGCAGTTGGACCAGGGGCAATCAGCCCCAGCATTTT. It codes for CASSWTRGNQPQHF.